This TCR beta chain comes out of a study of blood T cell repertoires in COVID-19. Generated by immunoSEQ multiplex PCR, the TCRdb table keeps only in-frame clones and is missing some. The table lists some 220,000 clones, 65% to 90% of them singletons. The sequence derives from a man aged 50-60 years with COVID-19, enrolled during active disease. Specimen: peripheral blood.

The CDR3 DNA reads as TGCGCCAGCAGCCCCTACCGGACTAGCGGGGGCCCGAACACCGGGGAGCTGTTTTTT. Translating gives CASSPYRTSGGPNTGELFF. The rearrangement uses TRBV4-1 and TRBJ2-2, with 13 positions matching TRBD2. V dropped 4 bases and J dropped 0; count of bases not matched to a gene: 8. This CDR3 comprises 19 residues. Germline V gene lookup returns CDR1 MGHRA and CDR2 YSYEKL.